Below, one T cell receptor (beta chain) is given with its context. Antigen unknown. CDR1 and CDR2 from the germline V gene are SGHNT and YENEEA. The CDR3 is 13 residues long. Trimming removed 6 bases from V and 6 bases from J, with 14 bases in between. This sample's RNA came from whole unsorted tissue. The normal lung tissue was taken more than 3 cm from the tumor edge. This sample is drawn from a study of tumor and adjacent non-tumor tissue in lung cancer. Study-level results: Tumor repertoires had a smaller top 100 clone share than normal lung.

A modified ARM-PCR protocol with three rounds of nested PCR amplified TCRbeta. One entry per CDR3 protein, called by TCRdb with MiXCR from the multiplex PCR reads. The repertoire has 60,000 to 100,000 distinct CDR3 sequences, 76% of them found once; the top ten carry 40%. The receptor was isolated from a man aged 70 or older with non-small cell lung cancer. This chain joins TRBV11-3 and TRBJ1-1; D gene unclear. The source material was distant non-tumor lung tissue. The CDR3 loop reads CASSRYPWSEAFF. CDR3 DNA sequence: TGTGCCAGCAGTAGGTATCCTTGGTCTGAAGCTTTCTTT.